The clone carrying this T cell receptor (beta chain) was recorded only once. This record comes from a study of blood T cell repertoires in COVID-19. How the authors handled the data: Amplification of reference gene primers was used by the study to estimate nucleated cell counts. Produced via immunoSEQ multiplex PCR; TCRdb's table is partial and in-frame only. D and trimming come from the DNA, and the V and J calls and clone size come from that table. The data hold 40,000 to 55,000 clones, with around 88% observed a single time. Germline CDR1 and CDR2: SGHRS and YFSETQ. The V gene lost 2 bases and the J gene lost 3 bases, with 8 bases spanning the gap. The CDR3 consists of 13 residues.

This rearrangement joins TRBV5-1 to TRBJ2-5, with a weak D call TRBD1 (6 bases). Sample: peripheral blood. The TCR sequence derives from a human donor in a cohort sampled during active COVID-19. The CDR3 loop is CASSLQGEETQYF. The DNA of the CDR3 is TGCGCCAGCAGCTTACAGGGTGAAGAGACCCAGTACTTC.